The entry that follows covers one TCR beta chain sequence. Compared with germline, one end of the junction differs, possibly owing to a read error. The length of the CDR3 is 14 residues. This record belongs to a study of T-cell reconstitution after alpha-beta-depleted transplantation in children. Researchers prepared the TCRbeta library using unique molecular identifiers, the study reports. TCRdb used MiXCR to reprocess the PCR reads, holding one entry per CDR3 protein. This table has approximately 350,000 distinct CDR3 sequences, 10% appearing once. The sequenced sample was PBMCs from the stem cell graft donor, obtained from the stem cell graft. V gene TRBV12-3 or TRBV12-4 combines with J gene TRBJ2-1; D remains unclear. This receptor was taken from a human donor who donated a stem cell graft to a child with acute lymphoblastic leukemia. CDR3 sequence: CASSWQTSYNEQSF. The CDR3 bases are TGTGCCAGCAGTTGGCAAACCTCCTACAATGAGCAGTCCTTC.